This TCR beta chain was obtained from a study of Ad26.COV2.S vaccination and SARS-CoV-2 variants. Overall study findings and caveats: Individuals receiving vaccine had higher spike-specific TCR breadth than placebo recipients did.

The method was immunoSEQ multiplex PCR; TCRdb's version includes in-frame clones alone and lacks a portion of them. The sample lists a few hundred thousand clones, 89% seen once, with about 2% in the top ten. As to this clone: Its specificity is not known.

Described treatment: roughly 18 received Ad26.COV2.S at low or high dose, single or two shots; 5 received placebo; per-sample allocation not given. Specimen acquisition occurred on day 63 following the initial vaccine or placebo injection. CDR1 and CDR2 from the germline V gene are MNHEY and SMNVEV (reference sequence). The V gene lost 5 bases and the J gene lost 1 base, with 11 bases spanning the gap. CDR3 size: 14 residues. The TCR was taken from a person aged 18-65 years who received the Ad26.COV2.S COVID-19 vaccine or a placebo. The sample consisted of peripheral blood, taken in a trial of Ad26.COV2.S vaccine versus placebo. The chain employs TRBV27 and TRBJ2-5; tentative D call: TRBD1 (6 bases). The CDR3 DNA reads TGTGCCAGCAGTCTCCAGGGGCCCCAAGAGACCCAGTACTTC. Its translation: CASSLQGPQETQYF.